This T cell receptor (beta chain) was captured in a study of siplizumab effects on memory and regulatory T cells. The repertoire was sequenced with immunoSEQ multiplex PCR; TCRdb's copy has only in-frame clones and lacks some. Of 98,000 or so clones in the sample, more than 85% are singletons; the top ten hold 0.62%. Germline CDR1 SGHKS, CDR2 YYEKEE (reference sequence). The CDR3 is 11 amino acids. Deletions cut 0 bases from V and 4 bases from J, with 0 bases between. This chain links TRBV5-5 with TRBJ2-3; D not resolved. Sequenced: Tregs sorted from blood. This sequence was found in a human donor in good health. This CDR3 is CASSLADTQYF. Written as DNA, the CDR3 is TGTGCCAGCAGCTTGGCAGATACGCAGTATTTT.